This is a list of T cell receptor beta chains from one sample in a study of T cell changes during pregnancy in multiple sclerosis. The protocol was immunoSEQ multiplex PCR, while the TCRdb copy is restricted to in-frame clones and leaves out a portion. The table has tens of thousands of clones, about 92% seen once; the top ten hold less than 4%. This sample comprised CD8+ T cells from peripheral blood mononuclear cells, obtained in the third trimester of pregnancy. The receptors were gathered from a female donor in good health, enrolled as a control in a pregnancy study. The CDR3 runs from the conserved cysteine through the conserved F or W. The D gene is left open where the match is weak. Size tells how often a clone was seen (once, few, many) or the class of an expanded clone, and some rows leave it out.

clone size	V gene	D gene	J gene	CDR3 protein	CDR3 DNA
.	TRBV27	.	TRBJ2-3	CASQRAGFNVTQYF	TGTGCCAGCCAGCGGGCCGGATTCAATGTTACGCAGTATTTT
once	TRBV5-1	TRBD2	TRBJ2-7	CASSSPLAGGRYEQYF	TGCGCCAGCAGCTCACCTTTAGCGGGGGGGCGATACGAGCAGTACTTC
.	TRBV5-4	TRBD1	TRBJ2-3	CATGQGTDTQYF	TGTGCCACCGGACAGGGCACAGATACGCAGTATTTT
once	TRBV7-2	.	TRBJ2-7	CASSLGSDYEQYF	TGTGCCAGCAGCTTAGGGTCAGACTACGAGCAGTACTTC
.	TRBV30	TRBD2	TRBJ2-1	CAWKTTSGGYNEQFF	TGTGCCTGGAAAACGACTAGCGGGGGGTACAATGAGCAGTTCTTC
.	TRBV9	.	TRBJ2-5	CASSVSRGQGGQETQYF	TGTGCCAGCAGCGTAAGCCGGGGGCAGGGAGGGCAAGAGACCCAGTACTTC
.	TRBV19	.	TRBJ1-1	CASSIEDLPTEAFF	TGTGCCAGTAGTATCGAGGACTTACCCACTGAAGCTTTCTTT
.	TRBV9	.	TRBJ2-7	CASSVGLAYEQYF	TGTGCCAGCAGCGTAGGGCTAGCGTACGAGCAGTACTTC
once	TRBV5-4	.	TRBJ2-7	CASSFRHEQYF	TGTGCCAGCAGCTTTCGTCACGAGCAGTACTTC
once	TRBV19	.	TRBJ2-1	CASSIAAMSVSYNEQFF	TGTGCCAGTAGTATAGCGGCTATGAGCGTCTCCTACAATGAGCAGTTCTTC